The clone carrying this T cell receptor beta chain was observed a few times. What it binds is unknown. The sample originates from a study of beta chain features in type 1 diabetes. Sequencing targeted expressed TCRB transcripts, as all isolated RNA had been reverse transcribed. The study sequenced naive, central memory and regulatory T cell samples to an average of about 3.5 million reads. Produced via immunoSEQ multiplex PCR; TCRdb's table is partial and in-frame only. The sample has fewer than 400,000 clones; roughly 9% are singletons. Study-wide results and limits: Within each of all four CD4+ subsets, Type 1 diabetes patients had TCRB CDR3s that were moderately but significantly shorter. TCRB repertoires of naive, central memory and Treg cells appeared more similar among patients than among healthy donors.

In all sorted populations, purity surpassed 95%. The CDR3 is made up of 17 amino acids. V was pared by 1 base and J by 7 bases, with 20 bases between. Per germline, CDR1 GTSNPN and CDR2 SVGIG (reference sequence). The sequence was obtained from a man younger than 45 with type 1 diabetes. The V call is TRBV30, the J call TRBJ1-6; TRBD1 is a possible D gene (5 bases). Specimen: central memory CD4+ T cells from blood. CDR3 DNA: TGTGCCTGGAGTGAGGGAATGAGGGGTCTGAGGAATTCACCCCTCCACTTT. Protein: CAWSEGMRGLRNSPLHF.